The clone carrying this TCR beta chain appeared a single time. CDR1 and CDR2 (germline): MNHEY, SVGAGI. V lost 0 bases, J lost 3 bases, and 8 bases lay in between. The CDR3 is made up of 14 amino acids. These data are taken from a study of blood T cell repertoires in COVID-19. Profiled with immunoSEQ multiplex PCR; TCRdb holds only in-frame clones, not every one. The table has over 75,000 clones, about 90% seen once; the top ten hold more than 3.5%. The sequence came from a human donor with COVID-19, enrolled during active disease. The donor label of this sample is uncertain. Sample: peripheral blood. The chain links TRBV6-5 to TRBJ1-2; possibly TRBD1 for D (5 bases). CDR3 region: CASSYSGVYYGYTF. CDR3 bases: TGTGCCAGCAGTTACTCAGGGGTCTACTATGGCTACACCTTC.